This TCR beta chain was recovered during a study of blood T cell repertoires in COVID-19. The V segment lost 6 bases and the J segment 6 bases; nucleotides outside the gene matches: 10. This CDR3 comprises 15 residues. Germline-derived CDR1 and CDR2 are MNHEY and SVGEGT. The assay was immunoSEQ multiplex PCR, and TCRdb's table has in-frame clones only and misses some. The sample consists of about 670,000 clones, approximately 90% of them appearing once. This clone has only a few counts. J is TRBJ2-4 and V is TRBV6-2 or TRBV6-3; 8 bases match TRBD2. Sequencing was done on a sample of peripheral blood. The sequence came from a woman between 18 and 30 years old with acute or convalescent COVID-19. The chain's CDR3 is CASSPAGGVGNIQYF. For the CDR3, the DNA is TGTGCCAGCAGCCCGGCCGGGGGGGTGGGAAACATTCAGTACTTC.